This T cell receptor beta chain was captured by sequencing in a study of CD8+ T cells in alopecia areata. This CDR3 comprises 18 residues. The V segment lost 4 bases and the J segment 0 bases; nucleotides outside the gene matches: 11. Germline V gives CDR1 LNHDA, CDR2 SQIVND (reference sequence). In each case, RNA was isolated and then reverse transcribed into cDNA as the sequencing template. The repertoire was sequenced with immunoSEQ multiplex PCR; TCRdb's copy has only in-frame clones and lacks some. The sample lists some 110,000 clones; roughly three fifths were seen once. This clone turned up a few times. The antigen is unknown. Treatment here: oral pan-JAK inhibitor, 5-10 mg twice daily. The sorting of PBMCs gave CD4+ and CD8+ T cells. Study observations and caveats: Among the 100 top clones, expanded CD8+ clones, like scalp clonality, were significantly decreased by tofacitinib.

This clonotype originated in a human donor with alopecia areata. V is TRBV19 and J is TRBJ1-1, with 10 nucleotides matching TRBD1. The material was CD8+ T cells sorted from blood, obtained at week 24, from a patient treated with tofacitinib. The CDR3 nucleotides read TGTGCCAGTAGTAAAAACCGGGACAGGGGATACATGAACACTGAAGCTTTCTTT. Its protein is CASSKNRDRGYMNTEAFF.